This passage covers 28 T cell receptor beta chains from one sample sequenced in a study of T-cell reconstitution after alpha-beta-depleted transplantation in children. TCRbeta library construction was performed incorporating unique molecular identifiers. MiXCR, run by TCRdb on the PCR reads, gives a single entry per CDR3 protein. Counted here are just over 350,000 distinct CDR3 sequences, more than 10% occurring once; the ten biggest clones make up roughly 4.3%. Material: PBMCs, obtained from the stem cell graft. These receptors came from a human donor who donated a stem cell graft to a child with Fanconi anemia.

In this sample, this clonotype turned up many times. V usage is TRBV5-1 and J usage is TRBJ2-3; D is uncertain. CDR1 and CDR2 (germline): SGHRS, YFSETQ. This CDR3 spans 14 amino acids. V gave up 3 bases and J gave up 3 bases, with 11 bases separating them. CDR3 sequence: CASSSLTATDTQYF. DNA of the CDR3: TGCGCCAGCAGCTCTCTGACGGCGACAGATACGCAGTATTTT. The variable domain in full, completed from reference TRBV5-1 and TRBJ2-3, reads KAGVTQTPRYLIKTRGQQVTLSCSPISGHRSVSWYQQTPGQGLQFLFEYFSETQRNKGNFPGRFSGRQFSNSRSEMNVSTLELGDSALYLCASSSLTATDTQYFGPGTRLTVL.

This clonotype was counted only a few times. The chain links TRBV6-2 or TRBV6-3 to TRBJ2-1; 10 bases align to TRBD2. With V trimmed by 8 bases and J by 0 bases, 13 bases remained unmatched. Per the germline V gene, CDR1 is MNHEY and CDR2 is SVGEGT. This CDR3 contains 18 residues. The CDR3 loop reads CASEGVLAGVLSYNEQFF. The CDR3 bases are TGTGCCAGCGAGGGGGTTCTAGCGGGGGTCCTCTCCTACAATGAGCAGTTCTTC.

V gene TRBV29-1 combines with J gene TRBJ2-7, with TRBD1 matching over 9 bases. The V gene end was trimmed by 6 bases and the J gene end by 4 bases; junction bases not matched to a gene: 10. CDR1 is SQVTM, CDR2 ANQGSEA, per germline. The CDR3 is 14 amino acids. CDR3 bases: TGCAGCGTGTCCGACGGGACAGGGAGTTACGAGCAGTACTTC. It translates to CSVSDGTGSYEQYF.

This clonotype came up a few times. J is TRBJ2-7 and V is TRBV18, with 8 bases lining up with TRBD2. The CDR3 has 16 residues. Trimming cost V 8 bases and J 3 bases; bases outside gene matches: 15. The germline CDR1 and CDR2 sequences are KGHSH and LQKENI. The CDR3 protein is CASSLKRGRVGYEQYF. The CDR3 DNA reads TGTGCCAGCAGCCTTAAGCGGGGGAGAGTCGGCTACGAGCAGTACTTC.

This clonotype has only one observation. A much larger clone differs from this one at a single base, so this may be a read error. V gene TRBV4-3 combines with J gene TRBJ2-3; 8 positions agree with TRBD2. This CDR3 comprises 16 residues. Germline CDR1 reads LGHNA; CDR2 reads YSLEER. The CDR3 region is CASGQDLRGDADTQYF. The CDR3 DNA is TGCGCCAGCGGCCAAGATCTGCGGGGGGACGCAGATACGCAGTATTTT.

This clonotype appeared a few times. The V gene is TRBV29-1, the J gene TRBJ1-4; unclear D gene. This CDR3 is built from 11 residues. V shed 7 bases and J shed 3 bases, with 6 bases lying between them. Germline CDR1 reads SQVTM; CDR2 reads ANQGSEA. The CDR3 is CSGGANEKLFF. The CDR3 coding sequence is TGCAGCGGTGGTGCTAATGAAAAACTGTTTTTT.

The J gene is TRBJ2-7, the V gene TRBV11-2, with D maybe TRBD2 (6 bases). Trimming removed 3 bases from V and 6 bases from J, with 15 bases in between. Germline V lookup: CDR1 SGHAT, CDR2 FQNNGV. CDR3 size: 14 residues. DNA for the CDR3: TGTGCCAGCAGCTTTGCCGGGAGTCAGAGCGAGCAGTACTTC. It is translated as CASSFAGSQSEQYF.

This clonotype was seen ten or more times. This chain connects TRBV10-3 to TRBJ2-1; maybe TRBD2 (5 bases). Germline V gene lookup returns CDR1 ENHRY and CDR2 SYGVKD. The CDR3 has 15 residues. The germline V and J ends were trimmed by 8 bases and 8 bases, with 22 bases remaining between them. The CDR3 nucleotides read TGTGCCATCGGGGAGTGGGGTCCCCCCAGCGATGAGCAGTTCTTC. Its protein is CAIGEWGPPSDEQFF.

The rearrangement uses TRBV18 and TRBJ1-6; the D gene is possibly TRBD1 (6 bases). This CDR3 spans 13 amino acids. CDR1 KGHSH and CDR2 LQKENI come from the germline V gene. The V and J ends lost 3 bases and 10 bases respectively, with 10 bases between them. CDR3 DNA sequence: TGTGCCAGCTCACCCCAGGGGCTGTCACCCCTCCACTTT. Protein sequence: CASSPQGLSPLHF.

This clonotype was recorded many times. V gene TRBV4-3 combines with J gene TRBJ1-1, with D uncertain. The length of the CDR3 is 15 residues. The V end lost 4 bases, the J end lost 0 bases, and 12 bases lay between the germline ends. Germline V gene lookup returns CDR1 LGHNA and CDR2 YSLEER. The CDR3 is CASSPQTNLNTEAFF. The CDR3, as DNA: TGCGCCAGCAGCCCTCAGACAAACCTGAACACTGAAGCTTTCTTT.

This clonotype was seen many times. The chain has TRBV12-3 or TRBV12-4 and TRBJ2-3, with D maybe TRBD1 (6 bases). The germline V and J ends were trimmed by 2 bases and 5 bases, with 11 bases remaining between them. The CDR3 is 14 residues long. CDR3 DNA: TGTGCCAGCAGTTTACAGGGGCCAGGAGATACGCAGTATTTT. Encoded protein: CASSLQGPGDTQYF.

The chain recombines TRBV12-3 or TRBV12-4 with TRBJ2-7, with 7 bases fitting TRBD1. The CDR3 loop spans 12 amino acids. J was trimmed by 7 bases and V by 6 bases; bases with no gene match: 6. CDR3 DNA: TGTGCCAGCAGCAGGGACAGCAAAGAGCAGTACTTC. It encodes CASSRDSKEQYF.

The genes are TRBV10-3 and TRBJ2-3; 8 nucleotides match TRBD1. The V segment lost 9 bases and the J segment 2 bases; nucleotides outside the gene matches: 7. The CDR3 loop spans 14 amino acids. Germline lookup yields CDR1 ENHRY and CDR2 SYGVKD. The DNA of the CDR3 is TGTGCCATTTCTCCGGACAGGGTCACAGATACGCAGTATTTT. The encoded protein is CAISPDRVTDTQYF.

This clonotype was seen more than once but under ten times. The V gene is TRBV4-3, the J gene TRBJ2-1; maybe TRBD2 (6 bases). Trimming stripped 6 bases from V and 4 bases from J, with 25 bases between. Germline CDR1 reads LGHNA; CDR2 reads YSLEER. The CDR3 runs to 18 residues. The CDR3 sequence: CASSVFLGGSQVYNEQFF. In DNA form, the CDR3 reads TGCGCCAGCAGTGTATTTTTGGGGGGAAGTCAGGTATACAATGAGCAGTTCTTC.

This clonotype was seen at least ten times. The chain recombines TRBV28 with TRBJ2-7; 9 bases line up with TRBD1. The trim removed 7 bases at V and 2 bases at J, leaving 6 bases unmatched. CDR3 size: 14 residues. Germline V gene sequence: CDR1 MDHEN, CDR2 SYDVKM. The CDR3 DNA is TGTGCCAGCACCACAGGGGGCGCCGCCTACGAGCAGTACGTC. Encoded protein: CASTTGGAAYEQYV.

This clonotype was seen a handful of times. The chain uses TRBV5-1 and TRBJ2-1; maybe TRBD1 (5 bases). The V gene lost 5 bases and the J gene lost 0 bases, with 9 bases spanning the gap. The CDR3 has 14 amino acids. Looked up from germline, CDR1 is SGHRS and CDR2 is YFSETQ. The CDR3 DNA reads as TGCGCCAGCAGAGGAACAGGCTCCTACAATGAGCAGTTCTTC. This gives the protein CASRGTGSYNEQFF.

V and J are TRBV20-1 and TRBJ1-5; D might be TRBD1 (5 bases). The CDR3 sequence is 14 residues long. CDR1 and CDR2 from the germline V gene are DFQATT and SNEGSKA (reference sequence). V lost 3 bases, J lost 0 bases, and 9 bases lay in between. CDR3 sequence reads: CSASRGFSNQPQHF. As DNA, the CDR3 is TGCAGTGCTAGTAGGGGATTTAGCAATCAGCCCCAGCATTTT.

This chain uses TRBV5-5 with TRBJ2-2; the D gene is possibly TRBD2 (5 bases). The CDR3 loop spans 15 amino acids. The germline V gene encodes CDR1 SGHKS and CDR2 YYEKEE (reference sequence). V shed 2 bases and J shed 1 base, with 9 bases lying between them. The CDR3 spells CASSLSSENTGELFF. The CDR3 DNA reads TGTGCCAGCAGCTTAAGTAGCGAGAACACCGGGGAGCTGTTTTTT.

This clonotype appeared many times. J is TRBJ1-2 and V is TRBV7-9, with a possible D match to TRBD1 (6 bases). The V end was cut by 5 bases, the J end by 4 bases, with 17 bases between. CDR1 and CDR2 (germline): SEHNR, FQNEAQ (reference sequence). The CDR3 loop spans 15 amino acids. The CDR3 sequence is CASSPEGGPLYGYTF. CDR3 bases: TGTGCCAGCAGCCCCGAGGGGGGACCACTCTATGGCTACACCTTC.

The rearrangement joins TRBV3-1 to TRBJ2-1; D uncertain. The germline V and J ends were trimmed by 5 bases and 10 bases, with 12 bases remaining between them. This CDR3 comprises 12 residues. Germline assignment: CDR1 LGHDT and CDR2 YNNKEL (reference sequence). The CDR3 bases are TGTGCCAGCAGCGCGGTATCTGGGGAGCAGTTCTTC. Translated, it gives CASSAVSGEQFF.

The chain recombines TRBV3-1 with TRBJ1-1, with D perhaps matching TRBD1 (6 bases). The CDR3 is 14 amino acids. Germline V CDR1 and CDR2: LGHDT, YNNKEL (reference sequence). V lost 5 bases, J lost 4 bases, and 14 bases lay in between. The CDR3 nucleotides are TGTGCCAGCAGCGCAGGGGCCGGAGGCACTGAAGCTTTCTTT. Amino acids: CASSAGAGGTEAFF. Filled out from reference TRBV3-1 and TRBJ1-1, the complete variable domain reads DTAVSQTPKYLVTQMGNDKSIKCEQNLGHDTMYWYKQDSKKFLKIMFSYNNKELIINETVPNRFSPKSPDKAHLNLHINSLELGDSAVYFCASSAGAGGTEAFFGQGTRLTVV.

This clonotype has a handful of counts. The chain is built from TRBV3-1 and TRBJ1-6; tentatively, D is TRBD1 (6 bases). Germline V gene sequence: CDR1 LGHDT, CDR2 YNNKEL (reference sequence). The CDR3 has 14 residues. Trimming took 4 bases from V and 9 from J, leaving 13 bases between them. In nucleotides, the CDR3 is TGTGCCAGCAGCCTTTGGACAGTCCGTTCACCCCTCCACTTT. It encodes CASSLWTVRSPLHF.

This clonotype has just a few counts. V is TRBV12-3 or TRBV12-4 and J is TRBJ1-1; D gene uncertain. CDR3 length: 15 residues. V shed 7 bases and J shed 1 base, with 16 bases lying between them. In DNA form, the CDR3 reads TGTGCCAGCACCCCTATCCGGGCGAAGAACACTGAAGCTTTCTTT. It encodes CASTPIRAKNTEAFF.

This chain joins TRBV11-2 and TRBJ2-7, with D unresolved. The CDR3 totals 14 residues. The germline V and J ends were trimmed by 5 bases and 6 bases, with 17 bases remaining between them. Germline V gene lookup returns CDR1 SGHAT and CDR2 FQNNGV. The DNA of the CDR3 is TGTGCCAGCAGCCTATCCAGGCCTAAGGGCGAGCAGTACGTC. Amino acid sequence: CASSLSRPKGEQYV.

This clonotype has just one count. V and J are TRBV2 and TRBJ1-4; 9 bases fit TRBD1. The CDR3 has 15 amino acids. CDR1 and CDR2 (germline): SNHLY, FYNNEI. J was trimmed by 8 bases and V by 4 bases; bases with no gene match: 8. The CDR3 region is CASSGWTGEWEKLFF. For the CDR3, the DNA is TGTGCCAGCAGTGGATGGACAGGGGAGTGGGAAAAACTGTTTTTT.

This clonotype was seen ten or more times. This chain uses TRBV2 with TRBJ2-4; 9 bases map to TRBD1. Per germline, CDR1 SNHLY and CDR2 FYNNEI. V dropped 2 bases and J dropped 4; count of bases not matched to a gene: 3. CDR3 size: 15 residues. The CDR3 loop is CASSERGTGKNIQYF. CDR3 DNA sequence: TGTGCCAGCAGTGAAAGGGGGACAGGGAAAAACATTCAGTACTTC.

This clonotype was counted many times. The rearrangement uses TRBV7-2 and TRBJ2-1; tentatively, D is TRBD1 (6 bases). Trimming removed 7 bases from V and 0 bases from J, with 13 bases in between. The CDR3 sequence is 15 residues long. The V gene's germline CDR1 is SGHTA and CDR2 FQGNSA. The CDR3 sequence: CASTFEGGSYNEQFF. The CDR3 nucleotides read TGTGCCAGCACCTTTGAAGGGGGCTCCTACAATGAGCAGTTCTTC.

This clonotype occurred a few times. The chain uses TRBV7-9 and TRBJ2-1; the D is unclear. Germline assignment: CDR1 SEHNR and CDR2 FQNEAQ (reference sequence). This CDR3 has 14 residues. V lost 3 bases, J lost 6 bases, and 12 bases lay in between. The CDR3 DNA reads TGTGCCAGCAGCTTCTCACTTCGAATCAATGAGCAGTTCTTC. Encoded protein: CASSFSLRINEQFF.